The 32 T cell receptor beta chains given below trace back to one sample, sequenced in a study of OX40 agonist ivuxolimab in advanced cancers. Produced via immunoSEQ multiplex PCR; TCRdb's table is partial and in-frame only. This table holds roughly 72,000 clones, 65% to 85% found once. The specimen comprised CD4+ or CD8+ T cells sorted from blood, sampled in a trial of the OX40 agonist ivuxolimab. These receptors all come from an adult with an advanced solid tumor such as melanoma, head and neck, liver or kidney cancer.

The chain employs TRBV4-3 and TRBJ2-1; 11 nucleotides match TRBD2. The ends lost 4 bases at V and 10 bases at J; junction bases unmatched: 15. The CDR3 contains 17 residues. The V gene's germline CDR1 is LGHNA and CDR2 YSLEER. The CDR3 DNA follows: TGCGCCAGCAGCCGACACTCCGGGACTAGCGGTCCAAGGGAGCAGTTCTTC. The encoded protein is CASSRHSGTSGPREQFF.

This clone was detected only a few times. The CDR3 DNA follows: TGTGCCAGCAGCTCACCCACAGGGATCTATGGCTACACCTTC. It translates to CASSSPTGIYGYTF. This chain links TRBV7-9 with TRBJ1-2; a weak D match, TRBD1 (6 bases). Trimming took off 4 bases at V and 4 bases at J, with 13 bases between the two ends. The length of the CDR3 is 14 residues. Per the germline V gene, CDR1 is SEHNR and CDR2 is FQNEAQ (reference sequence).

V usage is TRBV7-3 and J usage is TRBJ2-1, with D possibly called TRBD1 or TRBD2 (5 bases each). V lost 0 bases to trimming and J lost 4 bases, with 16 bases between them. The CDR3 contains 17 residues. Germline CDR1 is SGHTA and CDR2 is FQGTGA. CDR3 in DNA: TGTGCCAGCAGCTTAACCCAACCTGGGACGGGGTACAATGAGCAGTTCTTC. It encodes CASSLTQPGTGYNEQFF.

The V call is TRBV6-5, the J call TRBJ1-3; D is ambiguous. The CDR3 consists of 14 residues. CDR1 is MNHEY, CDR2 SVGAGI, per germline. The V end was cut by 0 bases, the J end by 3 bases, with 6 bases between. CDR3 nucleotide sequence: TGTGCCAGCAGTTACTCGATTGTTGGAAACACCATATATTTT. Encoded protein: CASSYSIVGNTIYF.

This chain's CDR3 is CASSLSGQYSTSGANVLTF. DNA of the CDR3: TGTGCCAGCAGTTTATCGGGACAGTACTCGACCTCTGGGGCCAACGTCCTGACTTTC. The chain has TRBV27 and TRBJ2-6; 7 bases align to TRBD1. CDR3 length: 19 amino acids. V shed 0 bases, J shed 0 bases, and the junction held 8 bases outside the gene matches. Germline CDR1 is MNHEY and CDR2 is SMNVEV (reference sequence).

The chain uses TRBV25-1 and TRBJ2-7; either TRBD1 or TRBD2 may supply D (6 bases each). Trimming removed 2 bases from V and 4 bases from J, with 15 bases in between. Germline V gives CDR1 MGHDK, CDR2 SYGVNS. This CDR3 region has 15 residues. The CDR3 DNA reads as TGTGCCAGCAGTGAACCGGGGGACACAGATTACGAGCAGTACTTC. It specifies CASSEPGDTDYEQYF.

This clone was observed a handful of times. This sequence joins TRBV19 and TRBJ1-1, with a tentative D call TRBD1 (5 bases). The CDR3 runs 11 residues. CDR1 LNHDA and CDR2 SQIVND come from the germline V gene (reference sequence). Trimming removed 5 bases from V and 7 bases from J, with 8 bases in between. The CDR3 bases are TGTGCCAGTAGTGAGCAGGGTGAAGCTTTCTTT. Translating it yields CASSEQGEAFF.

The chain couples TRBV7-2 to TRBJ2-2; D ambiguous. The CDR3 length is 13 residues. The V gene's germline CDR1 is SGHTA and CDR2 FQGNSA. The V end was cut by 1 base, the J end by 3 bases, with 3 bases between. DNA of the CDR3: TGTGCCAGCAGCTTAGGGGACACCGGGGAGCTGTTTTTT. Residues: CASSLGDTGELFF. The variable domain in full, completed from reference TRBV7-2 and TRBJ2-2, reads GAGVSQSPSNKVTEKGKDVELRCDPISGHTALYWYRQSLGQGLEFLIYFQGNSAPDKSGLPSDRFSAERTGGSVSTLTIQRTQQEDSAVYLCASSLGDTGELFFGEGSRLTVL.

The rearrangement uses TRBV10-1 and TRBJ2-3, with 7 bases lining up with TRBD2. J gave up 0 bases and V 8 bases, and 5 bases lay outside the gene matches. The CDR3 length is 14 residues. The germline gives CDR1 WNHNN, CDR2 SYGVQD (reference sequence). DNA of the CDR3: TGCGCCAGCGGCGGCGGGGGTAGCACAGATACGCAGTATTTT. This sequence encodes CASGGGGSTDTQYF.

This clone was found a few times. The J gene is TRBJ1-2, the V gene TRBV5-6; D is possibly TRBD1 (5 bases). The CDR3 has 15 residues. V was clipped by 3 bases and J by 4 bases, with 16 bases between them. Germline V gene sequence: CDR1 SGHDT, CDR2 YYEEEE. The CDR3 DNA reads TGTGCCAGCAGCTCATCCGGGACGGGGGTCTATGGCTACACCTTC. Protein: CASSSSGTGVYGYTF.

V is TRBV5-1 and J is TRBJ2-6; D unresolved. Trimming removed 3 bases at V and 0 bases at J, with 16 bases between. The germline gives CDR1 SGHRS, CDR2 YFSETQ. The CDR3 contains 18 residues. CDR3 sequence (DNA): TGCGCCAGCAGCTCCACCTACCGGGTTTACTCTGGGGCCAACGTCCTGACTTTC. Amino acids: CASSSTYRVYSGANVLTF.

The CDR3 nucleotides read TGTGCCAGCAGTGCGTCCGGGACAGGGACAGATACGCAGTATTTT. It codes for CASSASGTGTDTQYF. The rearrangement links TRBV25-1 to TRBJ2-3; 9 positions match TRBD1. This CDR3 comprises 15 residues. The ends lost 4 bases at V and 3 bases at J; junction bases unmatched: 5. In germline, CDR1 is MGHDK, CDR2 SYGVNS.

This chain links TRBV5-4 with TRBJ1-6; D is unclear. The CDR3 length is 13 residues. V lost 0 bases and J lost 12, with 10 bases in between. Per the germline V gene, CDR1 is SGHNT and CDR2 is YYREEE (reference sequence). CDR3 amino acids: CASSLERVEPLHF. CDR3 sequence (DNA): TGTGCCAGCAGCTTGGAAAGAGTGGAACCCCTCCACTTT.

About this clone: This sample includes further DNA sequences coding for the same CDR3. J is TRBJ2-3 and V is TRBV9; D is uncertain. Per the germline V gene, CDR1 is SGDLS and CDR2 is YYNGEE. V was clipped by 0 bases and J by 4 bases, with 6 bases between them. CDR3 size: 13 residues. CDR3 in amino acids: CASSVAEADTQYF. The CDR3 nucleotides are TGTGCCAGCAGCGTAGCAGAGGCAGATACGCAGTATTTT. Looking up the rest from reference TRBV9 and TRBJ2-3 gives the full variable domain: DSGVTQTPKHLITATGQRVTLRCSPRSGDLSVYWYQQSLDQGLQFLIQYYNGEERAKGNILERFSAQQFPDLHSELNLSSLELGDSALYFCASSVAEADTQYFGPGTRLTVL.

CDR3 bases: TGTGCCAGCAGTTACCAGACAGGGCAGTACGAGCAGTACTTC. Protein sequence: CASSYQTGQYEQYF. The rearrangement joins TRBV6-6 to TRBJ2-7; 7 nucleotides match TRBD1. V lost 2 bases to trimming and J lost 4 bases; unmatched junction nucleotides: 5. This CDR3 is 14 amino acids long. The germline CDR1 and CDR2 sequences are MNHNY and SVGAGI (reference sequence).

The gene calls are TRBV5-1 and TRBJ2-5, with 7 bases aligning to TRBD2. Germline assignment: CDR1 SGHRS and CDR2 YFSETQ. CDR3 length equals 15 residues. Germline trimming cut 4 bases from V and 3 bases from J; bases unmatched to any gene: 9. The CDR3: CASSRAGTNEETQYF. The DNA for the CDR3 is TGCGCCAGCAGCAGGGCCGGGACTAACGAAGAGACCCAGTACTTC.

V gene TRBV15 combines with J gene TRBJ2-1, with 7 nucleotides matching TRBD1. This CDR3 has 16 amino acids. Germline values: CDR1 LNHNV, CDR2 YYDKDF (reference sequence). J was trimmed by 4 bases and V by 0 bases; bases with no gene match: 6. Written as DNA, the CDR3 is TGTGCCACCAGCAGAGATAGGGGACAGCCTTACAATGAGCAGTTCTTC. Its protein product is CATSRDRGQPYNEQFF.

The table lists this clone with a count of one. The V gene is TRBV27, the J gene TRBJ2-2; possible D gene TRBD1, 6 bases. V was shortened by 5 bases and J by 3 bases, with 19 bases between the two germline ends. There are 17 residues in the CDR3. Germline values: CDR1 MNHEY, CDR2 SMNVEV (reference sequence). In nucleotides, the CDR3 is TGTGCCAGCAGTGCCTTCCCAGGGGAGTCGGACACCGGGGAGCTGTTTTTT. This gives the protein CASSAFPGESDTGELFF.

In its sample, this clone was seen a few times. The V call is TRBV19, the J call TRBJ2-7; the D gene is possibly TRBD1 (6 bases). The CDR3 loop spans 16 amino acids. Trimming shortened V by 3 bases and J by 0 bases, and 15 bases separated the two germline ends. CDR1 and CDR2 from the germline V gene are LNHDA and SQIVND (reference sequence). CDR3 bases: TGTGCCAGTAGTATCGGTCCAGGACAGCCCTCCTACGAGCAGTACTTC. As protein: CASSIGPGQPSYEQYF.

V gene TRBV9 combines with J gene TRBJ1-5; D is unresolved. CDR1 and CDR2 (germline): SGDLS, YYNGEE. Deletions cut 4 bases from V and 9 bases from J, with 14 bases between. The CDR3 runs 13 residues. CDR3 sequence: CASSPREGGPQHF. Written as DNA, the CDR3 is TGTGCCAGCAGCCCCCGTGAGGGCGGGCCCCAGCATTTT.

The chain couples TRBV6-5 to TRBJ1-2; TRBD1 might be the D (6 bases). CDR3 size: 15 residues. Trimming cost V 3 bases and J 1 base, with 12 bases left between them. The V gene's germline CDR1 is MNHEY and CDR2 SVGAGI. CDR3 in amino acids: CASSYGGGRNYGYTF. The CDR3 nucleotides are TGTGCCAGCAGTTATGGGGGGGGGCGTAACTATGGCTACACCTTC.

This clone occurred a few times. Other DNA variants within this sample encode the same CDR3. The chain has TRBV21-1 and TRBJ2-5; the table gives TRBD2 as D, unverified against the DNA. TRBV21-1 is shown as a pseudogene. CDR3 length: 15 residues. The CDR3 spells CASSFRRDLGETQYF. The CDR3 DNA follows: TGTGCCAGCAGCTTCCGGAGGGACCTCGGGGAGACCCAGTACTTC.

CDR3 amino acids: CASSLGQTLRAYEQYF. Written as DNA, the CDR3 is TGTGCCAGCAGCTTGGGACAGACCTTACGGGCCTACGAGCAGTACTTC. J is TRBJ2-7 and V is TRBV7-9, with 7 bases matching TRBD1. The CDR3 sequence is 16 residues long. V trimming: 3 bases; J trimming: 2 bases; junction bases outside the gene matches: 10. Germline assignment: CDR1 SEHNR and CDR2 FQNEAQ (reference sequence). Full variable domain (missing parts from reference TRBV7-9 and TRBJ2-7): DTGVSQNPRHKITKRGQNVTFRCDPISEHNRLYWYRQTLGQGPEFLTYFQNEAQLEKSRLLSDRFSAERPKGSFSTLEIQRTEQGDSAMYLCASSLGQTLRAYEQYFGPGTRLTVT.

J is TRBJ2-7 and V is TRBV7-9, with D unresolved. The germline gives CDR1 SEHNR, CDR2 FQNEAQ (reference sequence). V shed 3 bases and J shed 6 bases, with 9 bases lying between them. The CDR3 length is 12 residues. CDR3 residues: CASSLMRGEQYF. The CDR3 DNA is TGTGCCAGCAGCTTGATGCGAGGCGAGCAGTACTTC.

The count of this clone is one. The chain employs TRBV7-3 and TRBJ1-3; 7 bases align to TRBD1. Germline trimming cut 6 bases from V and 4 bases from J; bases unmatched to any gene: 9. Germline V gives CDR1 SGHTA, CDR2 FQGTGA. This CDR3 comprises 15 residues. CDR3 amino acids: CASRYGTVEGNTIYF. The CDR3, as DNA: TGTGCCAGCAGGTATGGGACAGTGGAAGGAAACACCATATATTTT.

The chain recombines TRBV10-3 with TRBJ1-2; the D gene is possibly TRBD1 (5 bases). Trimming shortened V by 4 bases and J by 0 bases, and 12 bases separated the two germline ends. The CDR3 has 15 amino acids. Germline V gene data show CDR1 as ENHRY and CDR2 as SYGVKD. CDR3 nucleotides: TGTGCCATCAGTGGGCCGGACACCTCTAACTATGGCTACACCTTC. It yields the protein CAISGPDTSNYGYTF.

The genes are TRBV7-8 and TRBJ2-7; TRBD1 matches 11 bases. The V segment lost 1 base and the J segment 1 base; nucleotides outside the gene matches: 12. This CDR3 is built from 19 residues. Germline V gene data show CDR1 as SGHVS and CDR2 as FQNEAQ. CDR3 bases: TGTGCCAGCAGCTTAGATATTTCGGGACAGGGGGTTAGGTCCTACGAGCAGTACTTC. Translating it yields CASSLDISGQGVRSYEQYF.

The CDR3 reads CATMNSGTSGIWAGELFF. The DNA of the CDR3 is TGTGCCACGATGAATTCTGGGACTAGCGGGATTTGGGCCGGGGAGCTGTTTTTT. This sequence joins TRBV19 and TRBJ2-2; 13 bases line up with TRBD2. Germline trimming cut 10 bases from V and 6 bases from J; bases unmatched to any gene: 17. Per the germline V gene, CDR1 is LNHDA and CDR2 is SQIVND (reference sequence). This CDR3 is 18 amino acids long.

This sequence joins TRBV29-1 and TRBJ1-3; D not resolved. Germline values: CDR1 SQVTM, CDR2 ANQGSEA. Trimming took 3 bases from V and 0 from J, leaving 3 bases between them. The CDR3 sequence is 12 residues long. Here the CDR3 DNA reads TGCAGCGTTGAGGACTCTGGAAACACCATATATTTT. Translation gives CSVEDSGNTIYF.

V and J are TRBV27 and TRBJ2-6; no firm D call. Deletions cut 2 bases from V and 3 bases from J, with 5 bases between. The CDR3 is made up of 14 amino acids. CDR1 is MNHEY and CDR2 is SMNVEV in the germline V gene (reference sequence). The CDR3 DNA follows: TGTGCCAGCAGTTTAGTCAATGGGGCCAACGTCCTGACTTTC. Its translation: CASSLVNGANVLTF.

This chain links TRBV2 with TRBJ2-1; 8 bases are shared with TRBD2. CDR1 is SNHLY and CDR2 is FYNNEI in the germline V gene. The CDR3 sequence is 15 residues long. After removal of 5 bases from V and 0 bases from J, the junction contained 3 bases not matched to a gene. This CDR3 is CASSSGTSSYNEQFF. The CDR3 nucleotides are TGTGCCAGCAGTTCCGGGACTAGCTCCTACAATGAGCAGTTCTTC. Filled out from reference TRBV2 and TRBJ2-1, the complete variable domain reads EPEVTQTPSHQVTQMGQEVILRCVPISNHLYFYWYRQILGQKVEFLVSFYNNEISEKSEIFDDQFSVERPDGSNFTLKIRSTKLEDSAMYFCASSSGTSSYNEQFFGPGTRLTVL.

The CDR3 reads CASSAGQGLNEAFF. The CDR3 nucleotides are TGTGCCAGCAGCGCAGGACAGGGGTTGAATGAAGCTTTCTTT. This chain uses TRBV5-6 with TRBJ1-1; 9 nucleotides match TRBD1. Germline V CDR1 and CDR2: SGHDT, YYEEEE. The V segment lost 4 bases and the J segment 7 bases; nucleotides outside the gene matches: 8. The CDR3 length is 14 residues.